This T cell receptor beta chain was profiled in a study of vaccination and CD4 T cells after COVID-19. Study outcomes and limitations: Spike mono-reactive status applied to 304 of 307 vaccine-specific clones in convalescent patients.

Cultured CD4+ T cell DNA underwent sequencing with the Oncomine TCR Beta short-read assay. One entry per CDR3 protein, called by TCRdb with MiXCR from the PCR reads. The sample has 3,500 to 5,500 distinct CDR3 sequences, around 68% seen once. From germline, CDR1 is MNHNS and CDR2 SASEGT. This CDR3 spans 11 amino acids. Trimming took off 7 bases at V and 1 base at J, with 4 bases between the two ends. Treatment here: roughly 10-day PBMC culture with coronavirus spike peptide pools or control peptides (ViraFEST assay). Via ViraFEST, peptide pools expanded antigen-specific T cells before TCR sequencing. With respect to this clonotype: Its target is not known.

The chain has TRBV6-1 and TRBJ1-1; D remains ambiguous. Sequencing used CD4+ T cells from blood, cultured in vitro. This clonotype was obtained from a human donor who had recovered from COVID-19. CDR3 sequence: CASKGNTEAFF. The CDR3 DNA sequence: TGTGCCAGCAAGGGGAACACTGAAGCTTTCTTT.